This T cell receptor (beta chain) originates from a study of CD4 T cells in relation to SARS-CoV-2 and coronaviruses. At the level of the study: ViraFEST: approximately eleven-day antigen culture of PBMCs, then TCR beta CDR3 sequencing. No peptide or an HIV-1 Nef peptide pool served as negative control.

Method: immunoSEQ multiplex PCR; TCRdb's copy keeps in-frame clones and lacks some. The data hold about 14,000 clones, with over 60% observed a single time. Per the germline V gene, CDR1 is GTSNPN and CDR2 is SVGIG (reference sequence). Trimming pared 1 base from V and 1 base from J, leaving 9 bases between. CDR3 length equals 14 residues. This clone was observed a single time. What it binds is not known. Unexposed donor CD4+ T cells date from about 2010-2019, before the COVID-19 pandemic. After about 11 days of culture, CD4+ T cells were isolated. Sequencing was performed on CD4+ T cells from PBMCs, cultured in vitro. This TCR was sampled from a human donor in good health. V usage is TRBV30 and J usage is TRBJ2-3; tentatively, D is TRBD2 (5 bases). The chain's CDR3 is CAWSGELGTDTQYF. The CDR3 nucleotides are TGTGCCTGGAGTGGGGAGTTAGGCACAGATACGCAGTATTTT.